This T cell receptor (beta chain) emerged from a study of spatial heterogeneity in lung cancer. V lost 10 bases, J lost 1 base, and 16 bases lay in between. Per germline, CDR1 MNHNS and CDR2 SASEGT. The CDR3 spans 14 residues. Each TCR cDNA molecule bore a unique molecular identifier. A single record per CDR3 protein comes from TCRdb applying MiXCR to the 5' RACE reads. The sample yields roughly 75,000 distinct CDR3 sequences, approximately 12% seen once. Documented time point: sample taken at primary tumor resection. Whole RNA from tumor, nontumor lung or frozen PBMC was sequenced unsorted. The clonotype comes from a male donor with early-stage non-small cell lung cancer. Sequencing was performed on PBMCs, taken at surgery. V gene TRBV6-1 combines with J gene TRBJ1-1; a possible D gene is TRBD1 (5 bases). Here the CDR3 reads CATNPGRTNTEAFF. The CDR3, as DNA: TGTGCCACCAACCCGGGACGAACGAACACTGAAGCTTTCTTT.